The table lists the clone carrying this T cell receptor (beta chain) with a count of one. The antigen remains unidentified. Only in-frame clones appear in the TCRdb table, and some are missing; sequencing was by immunoSEQ multiplex PCR. This sample has 140,000 to 150,000 clones, with more than 85% found just once. This record belongs to a study of T cell responses to AZD1222 COVID-19 vaccine. Study-wide context: Investigators merged groups given second doses at roughly 4 or roughly 12 weeks.

Study-level results: Spike regions recognized by vaccine-associated CD4 TCRs spanned the protein, led by 160-218 and 743-854.

This CDR3 is built from 15 residues. This sequence was found in an adult in good health. The sequences come from peripheral blood, collected on day 0 of AZD1222 vaccination. The rearrangement uses TRBV21-1 and TRBJ1-4; TRBD1, the D gene given by the table, was not confirmed from the DNA. TRBV21-1 has pseudogene status. Here the CDR3 reads CASSVGRGPGEKLFF. In DNA, the CDR3 is TGTGCCAGCAGCGTAGGAAGGGGGCCCGGGGAAAAACTGTTTTTT.